Listed here are 10 T cell receptor beta chains from one sample, sequenced in a study of beta chain features in type 1 diabetes. Investigators reverse transcribed all isolated RNA, so they sequenced expressed TCRB transcripts. The assay was immunoSEQ multiplex PCR, and TCRdb's table has in-frame clones only and misses some. This table has hundreds of thousands of clones, over 25% appearing once. The sequenced material came from naive CD4+ T cells from blood. All receptors derive from a man younger than 35 in good health.

This chain uses TRBV29-1 with TRBJ2-5; the D is unclear. The CDR3 is made up of 13 amino acids. Germline values: CDR1 SQVTM, CDR2 ANQGSEA. The V end lost 3 bases, the J end lost 4 bases, and 12 bases lay between the germline ends. DNA for the CDR3: TGCAGCGTTGAGTTAGTGGGTTTAGAGACCCAGTACTTC. Residues: CSVELVGLETQYF.

On this clone: Different DNA sequences within this sample yield the same CDR3. V is TRBV7-9 and J is TRBJ2-5; D gene ambiguous. Trimming stripped 0 bases from V and 5 bases from J, with 7 bases between. The germline gives CDR1 SEHNR, CDR2 FQNEAQ (reference sequence). The CDR3 totals 13 residues. CDR3 residues: CASSLAGLETQYF. CDR3 nucleotides: TGTGCCAGCAGCTTAGCAGGGCTGGAGACCCAGTACTTC.

V gene TRBV19 combines with J gene TRBJ2-1; D gene uncertain. This CDR3 spans 11 amino acids. V lost 3 bases and J 9 bases, leaving 6 bases between the germline ends. Germline assignment: CDR1 LNHDA and CDR2 SQIVND (reference sequence). The CDR3 coding sequence is TGTGCCAGTAGTATGGCGGCTGAGCAGTTCTTC. Encoded protein: CASSMAAEQFF.

The chain couples TRBV7-2 to TRBJ2-4; tentative D call: TRBD2 (5 bases). CDR3 size: 13 residues. Germline assignment: CDR1 SGHTA and CDR2 FQGNSA. V was pared by 1 base and J by 9 bases, with 10 bases between. CDR3 amino acids: CASSLGPGGIQYF. The CDR3 nucleotides read TGTGCCAGCAGCTTAGGACCAGGAGGCATTCAGTACTTC.

This clone was seen a handful of times. The sample contains more than one DNA sequence encoding this CDR3. The CDR3 reads CSVARNEQFF. In DNA form, the CDR3 reads TGCAGCGTAGCGAGGAATGAGCAGTTCTTC. The chain uses TRBV29-1 and TRBJ2-1; D call uncertain. The CDR3 contains 10 residues. Germline-derived CDR1 and CDR2 are SQVTM and ANQGSEA. V was trimmed by 6 bases and J by 7 bases, leaving 7 bases between them.

The V gene is TRBV6-4, the J gene TRBJ2-1; 12 bases are a match to TRBD2. V lost 3 bases to trimming and J lost 9 bases; unmatched junction nucleotides: 15. Per germline, CDR1 MRHNA and CDR2 SNTAGT. There are 18 residues in the CDR3. The CDR3 is CASSEYPSASGRATEQFF. The DNA of the CDR3 is TGTGCCAGCAGTGAATACCCCTCCGCTAGCGGGAGGGCGACTGAGCAGTTCTTC.

The chain uses TRBV9 and TRBJ2-6; 8 nucleotides match TRBD2. CDR3 size: 17 residues. From germline, CDR1 is SGDLS and CDR2 YYNGEE. V lost 4 bases to trimming and J lost 1 base; unmatched junction nucleotides: 7. This CDR3 is CASSPSSGSSGANVLTF. DNA for the CDR3: TGTGCCAGCAGCCCTAGCAGCGGGAGTTCTGGGGCCAACGTCCTGACTTTC.

This clone was seen more than once but under ten times. V is TRBV30 and J is TRBJ2-5; no definite D call. The germline gives CDR1 GTSNPN, CDR2 SVGIG (reference sequence). V lost 1 base and J 7 bases, leaving 10 bases between the germline ends. This CDR3 is built from 12 residues. CDR3 loop: CAWSAGPGTQYF. The CDR3 DNA follows: TGTGCCTGGAGTGCCGGCCCAGGGACCCAGTACTTC.

This chain connects TRBV4-1 to TRBJ2-4, with D possibly being TRBD1 or TRBD2 (5 bases each). CDR1 MGHRA and CDR2 YSYEKL come from the germline V gene. The CDR3 totals 14 residues. Trimming removed 1 base at V and 4 bases at J, with 8 bases between. CDR3 amino acids: CASSQAGTKNIQYF. The CDR3 DNA reads TGCGCCAGCAGCCAAGCAGGGACGAAAAACATTCAGTACTTC.

This clone occurred a few times. The rearrangement uses TRBV2 and TRBJ2-5, with 10 nucleotides matching TRBD1. V trimming: 6 bases; J trimming: 4 bases; junction bases outside the gene matches: 5. CDR1 is SNHLY, CDR2 FYNNEI, per germline. CDR3 length: 14 amino acids. The DNA of the CDR3 is TGTGCCAGCAGAGGGCGGGACAGGGGAGAGACCCAGTACTTC. Its protein product is CASRGRDRGETQYF. Full variable domain (outside the CDR3, taken from reference TRBV2 and TRBJ2-5): EPEVTQTPSHQVTQMGQEVILRCVPISNHLYFYWYRQILGQKVEFLVSFYNNEISEKSEIFDDQFSVERPDGSNFTLKIRSTKLEDSAMYFCASRGRDRGETQYFGPGTRLLVL.